What follows are 15 T cell receptor beta chains derived from one specimen sequenced in a study of tumor-infiltrating lymphocytes in oesophageal squamous cell carcinoma. MiXCR was run by TCRdb on the PCR reads, yielding one entry per CDR3 protein. Here the sample spans about 10,000 distinct CDR3 sequences, around 60% being singletons. The sequenced sample consisted of esophageal tumor tissue. The receptor source for this set is a female donor with esophageal squamous cell carcinoma.

The V call is TRBV28, the J call TRBJ2-1; D might be TRBD1 or TRBD2, each matching 5 bases. There are 14 residues in the CDR3. Germline V gene lookup returns CDR1 MDHEN and CDR2 SYDVKM. V was clipped by 2 bases and J by 8 bases, with 13 bases between them. The CDR3 reads CASSLRGRLDEQFF. In DNA form, the CDR3 reads TGTGCCAGCAGTTTACGGGGACGGCTTGATGAGCAGTTCTTC.

In the case of this clonotype: Germline and junction disagree at one end, which may indicate a read error. The rearrangement uses TRBV7-3 and TRBJ2-1; D is perhaps TRBD2 (6 bases). Per germline, CDR1 SGHTA and CDR2 FQGTGA. CDR3 length: 16 amino acids. CDR3: CASNPAGRINTGELYF. As DNA, the CDR3 is TGTGCCAGCAACCCCGCGGGGCGGATTAACACCGGGGAGCTGTACTTC.

This clonotype was detected ten times or more. This chain connects TRBV7-9 to TRBJ2-1; possibly TRBD1 or TRBD2 for D (7 bases each). The CDR3 runs 15 residues. The germline V and J ends were trimmed by 2 bases and 4 bases, with 12 bases remaining between them. Germline loops: CDR1 SEHNR, CDR2 FQNEAQ (reference sequence). The CDR3 here is CASSLQGGQYNEQFF. The CDR3 nucleotides read TGTGCCAGCAGCTTACAGGGGGGGCAGTACAATGAGCAGTTCTTC.

The chain uses TRBV27 and TRBJ2-6, with D perhaps TRBD2 (6 bases). The germline V and J ends were trimmed by 5 bases and 4 bases, with 15 bases remaining between them. The CDR3 runs 16 residues. Germline loops: CDR1 MNHEY, CDR2 SMNVEV (reference sequence). In nucleotides, the CDR3 is TGTGCCAGCAGTAGGACCCGTGGAGGGGGGGCCAACGTCCTGACTTTC. Translation gives CASSRTRGGGANVLTF.

The J gene is TRBJ2-7, the V gene TRBV7-6, with TRBD2 matching over 7 bases. V shed 4 bases, J shed 6 bases, and the junction held 6 bases outside the gene matches. CDR1 is SGHVS and CDR2 is FNYEAQ in the germline V gene. The CDR3 sequence is 13 residues long. The DNA for the CDR3 is TGTGCCAGCAGCTCCGCACTAGCGAGCGAGCAGTACTTC. Residues: CASSSALASEQYF.

The V and J genes are TRBV7-2 and TRBJ2-3, with 9 positions matching TRBD1. Germline trimming cut 5 bases from V and 10 bases from J; bases unmatched to any gene: 4. CDR1 is SGHTA and CDR2 is FQGNSA in the germline V gene. This CDR3 is built from 12 residues. The CDR3 nucleotides are TGTGCCAGCAGCCAGACAGGGGGACCGCAGTATTTT. It translates to CASSQTGGPQYF.

The chain uses TRBV7-8 and TRBJ2-7; D might be TRBD1 (6 bases). The length of the CDR3 is 17 residues. Between the trimmed V and J ends, which lost 5 bases and 1 base, there was a span of 21 bases. Germline CDR1 reads SGHVS; CDR2 reads FQNEAQ. CDR3 coding DNA: TGTGCCAGCAGCCACGCCCCGGACAGTCGAACGTCCTACGAGCAGTACTTC. Translated, it gives CASSHAPDSRTSYEQYF.

There are a few counts of this clonotype. The DNA of the CDR3 is TGTGCCAGCAGGTCACAGGGAGACAATGAGCAGTTCTTC. Translation gives CASRSQGDNEQFF. This rearrangement joins TRBV6-1 to TRBJ2-1; tentatively, D is TRBD1 (6 bases). The CDR3 sequence is 13 residues long. Germline CDR1 MNHNS, CDR2 SASEGT. V gave up 6 bases and J gave up 5 bases, with 11 bases separating them.

Only one count was recorded for this clonotype. This chain connects TRBV5-3 to TRBJ2-7; tentative D call: TRBD1 (6 bases). TRBV5-3 is filed as an ORF, its function uncertain. The length of the CDR3 is 14 residues. Trimming stripped 8 bases from V and 6 bases from J, with 21 bases between. This CDR3 is CASNKPGESREQYF. In nucleotides, the CDR3 is TGTGCCAGCAATAAGCCAGGGGAGTCCCGCGAGCAGTACTTC.

This clonotype was recorded at least ten times. This chain joins TRBV27 and TRBJ1-1; 7 bases fit TRBD1. The V and J ends lost 6 bases and 5 bases, in that order; junction bases with no gene match: 3. Germline V gives CDR1 MNHEY, CDR2 SMNVEV (reference sequence). This CDR3 has 12 residues. CDR3 DNA sequence: TGTGCCAGCAGAACAGGGGTAACTGAAGCTTTCTTT. It encodes CASRTGVTEAFF.

The V call is TRBV7-2, the J call TRBJ1-5; tentatively, D is TRBD1 (5 bases). Germline V gene sequence: CDR1 SGHTA, CDR2 FQGNSA. The CDR3 is 15 residues long. Between the trimmed V and J ends, which lost 1 base and 2 bases, there was a span of 9 bases. The CDR3 DNA is TGTGCCAGCAGCTTAGTAGGGGAGGGCAATCAGCCCCAGCATTTT. Amino acids: CASSLVGEGNQPQHF.

The chain joins TRBV27 to TRBJ2-1, with a tentative D call TRBD1 (5 bases). The germline V and J ends were trimmed by 7 bases and 2 bases, with 9 bases remaining between them. CDR3 length: 13 amino acids. Germline CDR1 and CDR2: MNHEY and SMNVEV (reference sequence). The DNA for the CDR3 is TGTGCCAGCACCGACAGACCCTACAATGAGCAGTTCTTC. Protein sequence: CASTDRPYNEQFF.

This clonotype was found once. In nucleotides, the CDR3 is TGTGCCAGCAGCTTAAATTATGGGAATGAGCAGTTCTTC. Its protein product is CASSLNYGNEQFF. The chain recombines TRBV7-3 with TRBJ2-1; D unresolved. The V gene lost 1 base and the J gene lost 7 bases, with 8 bases spanning the gap. CDR1 SGHTA and CDR2 FQGTGA come from the germline V gene. This CDR3 has 13 residues.

The chain links TRBV12-3 or TRBV12-4 to TRBJ2-1; possibly TRBD2 for D (6 bases). Judging by the DNA end, TRBJ2-7 fits better; the J call may be wrong. This CDR3 region has 12 residues. CDR3: CASSPLGGEQYF. In nucleotides, the CDR3 is TGTGCCAGCAGTCCCCTGGGGGGAGAGCAGTACTTC.

Regarding this clonotype: Since the CDR3 does not end with the conserved phenylalanine or tryptophan, this likely comes from a read error. The DNA is left out, because the CDR3 cannot be placed on it with certainty; the CDR3 is given as TCRdb lists it. The rearrangement uses TRBV11-2 and TRBJ2-6; no check of the table's D call, TRBD1, against the DNA was made. The CDR3 length equals 17 residues, ends included. CDR1 SGHAT and CDR2 FQNNGV come from the germline V gene. CDR3 region: CASSLVPVRHNEQFFGA.